This entry concerns a single T cell receptor (beta chain). When the RNA was reverse transcribed, random hexamers were used with an input of 0.5 to 1 ug. Each CDR3 protein is one row after TCRdb ran MiXCR on the immunoSEQ multiplex PCR reads. Here the sample spans some 150,000 distinct CDR3 sequences, roughly 95% being singletons. This record belongs to a study of CD8 T cells in Susac syndrome. The CDR3 loop spans 14 amino acids. Germline lookup yields CDR1 MDHEN and CDR2 SYDVKM. With 6 bases removed from V and 4 bases from J, the gap between germline ends came to 16 bases. Source material: CD4+ T cells from PBMCs. The receptor's source is a human donor with Susac syndrome. The chain recombines TRBV28 with TRBJ2-7; tentative D call: TRBD2 (7 bases). CDR3 region: CASREQGGSYEQYF. CDR3 coding DNA: TGTGCCAGCAGAGAACAGGGAGGGTCATACGAGCAGTACTTC.